These 9 T cell receptor beta chains share one sample of origin, sequenced in a study of Graves' ophthalmopathy and Graves' hyperthyroidism. RNA transcripts were the source from which TCR beta CDR3 regions were amplified. Second-round multiplex PCR came after first-round RT-PCR with HTBI primers. Via MiXCR, TCRdb re-called the multiplex PCR reads, giving one row per CDR3 protein. The sample lists some 380,000 distinct CDR3 sequences, 15% to 19% seen once, with about 7% in the top ten. The sequenced sample consisted of peripheral blood. These receptors were collected from a woman younger than 35 with stable Graves' hyperthyroidism.

This clonotype was counted ten times or more. The CDR3 nucleotides read TGCAGTGCAACCAGAGACAGGGGACATGGCTACACCTTC. It codes for CSATRDRGHGYTF. The V call is TRBV20-1, the J call TRBJ1-2; 8 nucleotides line up with TRBD1. The length of the CDR3 is 13 residues. J lost 6 bases, V lost 6 bases, and 9 bases had no gene match. Germline loops: CDR1 DFQATT, CDR2 SNEGSKA (reference sequence).

The genes are TRBV12-3 or TRBV12-4 and TRBJ1-2; no firm D call. V was pared by 3 bases and J by 8 bases, with 10 bases between. This CDR3 region has 12 residues. Here the CDR3 reads CASSLTTVGYTF. DNA of the CDR3: TGTGCCAGCAGTTTGACAACGGTAGGCTACACCTTC.

J is TRBJ1-1 and V is TRBV6-2 or TRBV6-3; perhaps TRBD1 as D (6 bases). Germline loops: CDR1 MNHEY, CDR2 SVGEGT. This CDR3 spans 13 amino acids. Trimming left V 11 bases short and J 0 bases short, with 13 bases between. This chain's CDR3 is CAHDTGMNTEAFF. Written as DNA, the CDR3 is TGTGCCCACGACACAGGGATGAACACTGAAGCTTTCTTT.

This clonotype was counted at least ten times. This chain links TRBV7-6 with TRBJ1-2; 11 bases agree with TRBD1. The CDR3 extends over 18 amino acids. V was clipped by 10 bases and J by 5 bases; unmatched bases: 21. Germline-derived CDR1 and CDR2 are SGHVS and FNYEAQ. The CDR3 loop is CATHPPRTGGPFVYGYTF. The DNA for the CDR3 is TGTGCCACCCACCCCCCGAGGACAGGGGGCCCATTTGTGTATGGCTACACCTTC. Based on the CDR3 plus reference TRBV7-6 and TRBJ1-2, the full variable domain is GAGVSQSPRYKVTKRGQDVALRCDPISGHVSLYWYRQALGQGPEFLTYFNYEAQQDKSGLPNDRFSAERPEGSISTLTIQRTEQRDSAMYRCATHPPRTGGPFVYGYTFGSGTRLTVV.

About this clonotype itself: An end of the junction differs from the germline gene, which may be a read error. The genes are TRBV5-5 and TRBJ2-7, with D unclear. Germline assignment: CDR1 SGHKS and CDR2 YYEKEE (reference sequence). The CDR3 length is 13 residues. CDR3 amino acids: CASSLENSYELYF. Here the CDR3 DNA reads TGTGCCAGCAGCTTAGAAAACTCCTACGAGCTGTACTTC.

This clonotype was seen ten or more times. The chain combines TRBV27 with TRBJ2-2; D not certain. Germline assignment: CDR1 MNHEY and CDR2 SMNVEV (reference sequence). V gave up 7 bases and J gave up 0 bases, with 6 bases separating them. The CDR3 spans 13 residues. The CDR3 loop is CASMSSNTGELFF. The CDR3, as DNA: TGTGCCAGCATGTCCTCGAACACCGGGGAGCTGTTTTTT.

This clonotype was seen ten or more times. The chain uses TRBV19 and TRBJ1-2; TRBD1 is a possible D gene (5 bases). CDR1 is LNHDA, CDR2 SQIVND, per germline (reference sequence). This CDR3 comprises 14 residues. V was clipped by 5 bases and J by 6 bases, with 16 bases between them. CDR3 sequence: CASSPMQGSHGYTF. The CDR3 DNA reads as TGTGCCAGTAGTCCCATGCAGGGATCCCATGGCTACACCTTC.

This clonotype was observed a handful of times. This chain links TRBV6-2 or TRBV6-3 with TRBJ2-2; 9 bases are shared with TRBD1. J lost 3 bases, V lost 6 bases, and 14 bases had no gene match. The CDR3 consists of 18 residues. Germline lookup yields CDR1 MNHEY and CDR2 SVGEGT. This chain's CDR3 is CASSSPTGTGTYTGELFF. The CDR3 DNA reads as TGTGCCAGCAGCTCCCCAACCGGGACAGGGACCTACACCGGGGAGCTGTTTTTT.

This clonotype was found a few times. This chain uses TRBV11-2 with TRBJ1-1; the D gene is possibly TRBD1 (5 bases). CDR3 length: 18 residues. Germline-derived CDR1 and CDR2 are SGHAT and FQNNGV. Trimming removed 3 bases at V and 1 base at J, with 21 bases between. The CDR3 region is CASSFFNPSRGWNTEAFF. CDR3 nucleotide sequence: TGTGCCAGCAGCTTCTTCAACCCTTCTAGGGGCTGGAACACTGAAGCTTTCTTT.